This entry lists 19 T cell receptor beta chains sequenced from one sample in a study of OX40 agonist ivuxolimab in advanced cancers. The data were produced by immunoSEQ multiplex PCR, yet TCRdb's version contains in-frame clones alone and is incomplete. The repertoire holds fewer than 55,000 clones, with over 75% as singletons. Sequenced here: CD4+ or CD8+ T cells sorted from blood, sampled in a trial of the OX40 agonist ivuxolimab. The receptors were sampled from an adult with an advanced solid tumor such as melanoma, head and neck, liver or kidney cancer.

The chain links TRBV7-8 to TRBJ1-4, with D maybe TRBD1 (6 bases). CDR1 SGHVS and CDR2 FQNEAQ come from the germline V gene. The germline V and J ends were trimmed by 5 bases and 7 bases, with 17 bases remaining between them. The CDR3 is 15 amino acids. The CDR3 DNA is TGTGCCAGCAGCGAGATTGGGGGCACCGGTGAAAAACTGTTTTTT. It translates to CASSEIGGTGEKLFF.

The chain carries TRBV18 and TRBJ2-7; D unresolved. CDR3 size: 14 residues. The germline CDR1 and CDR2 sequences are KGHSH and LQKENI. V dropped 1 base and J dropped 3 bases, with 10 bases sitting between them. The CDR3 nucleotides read TGTGCCAGCTCACCACTTAGCCAGGTCTACGAGCAGTACTTC. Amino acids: CASSPLSQVYEQYF.

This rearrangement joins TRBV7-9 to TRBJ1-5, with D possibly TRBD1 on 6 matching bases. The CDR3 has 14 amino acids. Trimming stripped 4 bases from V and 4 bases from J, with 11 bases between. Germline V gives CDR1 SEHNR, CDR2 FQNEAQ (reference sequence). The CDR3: CASSSGGANQPQHF. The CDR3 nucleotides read TGTGCCAGCAGCTCCGGGGGGGCAAATCAGCCCCAGCATTTT.

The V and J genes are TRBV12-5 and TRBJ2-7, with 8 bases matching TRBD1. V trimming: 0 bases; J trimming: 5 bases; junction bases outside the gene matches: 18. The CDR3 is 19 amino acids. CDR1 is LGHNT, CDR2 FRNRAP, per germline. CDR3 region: CASGLVRFRERDRRNEQYF. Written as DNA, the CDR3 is TGTGCTAGTGGTTTGGTACGTTTTAGGGAACGGGACAGGAGGAACGAGCAGTACTTC.

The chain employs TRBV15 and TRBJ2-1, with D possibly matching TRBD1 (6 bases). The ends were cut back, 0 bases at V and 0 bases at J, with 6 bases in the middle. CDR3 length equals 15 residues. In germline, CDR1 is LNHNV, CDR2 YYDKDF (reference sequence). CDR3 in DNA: TGTGCCACCAGCAGAGAAGGGGGCTCCTACAATGAGCAGTTCTTC. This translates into CATSREGGSYNEQFF. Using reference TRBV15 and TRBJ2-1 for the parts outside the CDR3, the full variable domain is DAMVIQNPRYQVTQFGKPVTLSCSQTLNHNVMYWYQQKSSQAPKLLFHYYDKDFNNEADTPDNFQSRRPNTSFCFLDIRSPGLGDTAMYLCATSREGGSYNEQFFGPGTRLTVL.

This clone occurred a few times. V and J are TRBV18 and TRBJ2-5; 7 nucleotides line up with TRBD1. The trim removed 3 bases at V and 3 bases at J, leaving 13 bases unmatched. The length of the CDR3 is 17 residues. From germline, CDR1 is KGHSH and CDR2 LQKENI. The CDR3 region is CASSPTALRQGKETQYF. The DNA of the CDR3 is TGTGCCAGCTCACCCACGGCCCTGCGACAGGGTAAAGAGACCCAGTACTTC.

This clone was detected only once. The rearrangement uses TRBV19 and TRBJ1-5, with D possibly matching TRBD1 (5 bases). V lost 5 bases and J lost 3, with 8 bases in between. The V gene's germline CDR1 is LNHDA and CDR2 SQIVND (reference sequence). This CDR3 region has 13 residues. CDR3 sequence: CASSGGNNQPQHF. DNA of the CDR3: TGTGCCAGTAGTGGGGGTAACAATCAGCCCCAGCATTTT.

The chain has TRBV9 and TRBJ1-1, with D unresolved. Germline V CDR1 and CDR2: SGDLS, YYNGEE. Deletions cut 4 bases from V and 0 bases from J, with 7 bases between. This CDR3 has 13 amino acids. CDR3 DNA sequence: TGTGCCAGCAGCTCCCGGGTGAACACTGAAGCTTTCTTT. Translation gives CASSSRVNTEAFF.

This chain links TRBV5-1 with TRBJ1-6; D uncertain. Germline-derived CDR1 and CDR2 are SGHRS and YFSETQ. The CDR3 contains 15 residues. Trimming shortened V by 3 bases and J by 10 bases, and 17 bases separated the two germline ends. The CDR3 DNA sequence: TGCGCCAGCAGCTCCGGGTCCTCGACGCGATCACCCCTCCACTTT. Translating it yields CASSSGSSTRSPLHF.

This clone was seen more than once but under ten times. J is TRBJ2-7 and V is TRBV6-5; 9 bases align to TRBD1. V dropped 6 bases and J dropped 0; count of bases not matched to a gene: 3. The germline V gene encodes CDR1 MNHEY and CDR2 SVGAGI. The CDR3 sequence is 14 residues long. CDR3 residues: CASRPGQGSYEQYF. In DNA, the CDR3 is TGTGCCAGCAGACCGGGACAGGGCTCCTACGAGCAGTACTTC.

This CDR3 reads CASSARGGPYEQYF. The CDR3 bases are TGTGCCAGTAGTGCCCGTGGGGGCCCCTACGAGCAGTACTTC. The V call is TRBV19, the J call TRBJ2-7; the D gene is possibly TRBD1 (6 bases). Germline lookup yields CDR1 LNHDA and CDR2 SQIVND (reference sequence). Trimming pared 5 bases from V and 2 bases from J, leaving 13 bases between. The CDR3 covers 14 residues.

The CDR3 coding sequence is TGCGCCAGCAGCTTGGCGGGACGTACCGTGAATGCTGTAACTAATGAAAAACTGTTTTTT. Translation: CASSLAGRTVNAVTNEKLFF. The chain has TRBV5-1 and TRBJ1-4; a weak D match, TRBD1 (5 bases). V lost 0 bases, J lost 1 base, and 22 bases lay in between. Germline lookup yields CDR1 SGHRS and CDR2 YFSETQ. There are 20 residues in the CDR3. Full variable domain (outside the CDR3, taken from reference TRBV5-1 and TRBJ1-4): KAGVTQTPRYLIKTRGQQVTLSCSPISGHRSVSWYQQTPGQGLQFLFEYFSETQRNKGNFPGRFSGRQFSNSRSEMNVSTLELGDSALYLCASSLAGRTVNAVTNEKLFFGSGTQLSVL.

The DNA of the CDR3 is TGTGCCAGCAGCTCACATTTTCTGGGACAGTTCATGAACACTGAAGCTTTCTTT. Translating it yields CASSSHFLGQFMNTEAFF. The chain links TRBV7-3 to TRBJ1-1, with TRBD1 identical over 7 bases. Losses at the gene ends were 4 bases for V and 0 bases for J; bases not matched to a gene: 14. Germline V gives CDR1 SGHTA, CDR2 FQGTGA. The CDR3 loop spans 18 amino acids.

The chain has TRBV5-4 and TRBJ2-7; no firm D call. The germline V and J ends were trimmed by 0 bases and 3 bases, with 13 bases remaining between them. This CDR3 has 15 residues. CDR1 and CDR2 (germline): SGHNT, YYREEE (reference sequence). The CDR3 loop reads CASSLANSLGYEQYF. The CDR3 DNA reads TGTGCCAGCAGCTTGGCCAACTCCTTGGGCTACGAGCAGTACTTC.

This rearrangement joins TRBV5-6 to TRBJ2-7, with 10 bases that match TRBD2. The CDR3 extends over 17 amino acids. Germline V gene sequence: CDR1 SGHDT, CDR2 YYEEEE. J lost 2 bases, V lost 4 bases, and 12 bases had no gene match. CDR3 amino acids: CASSIAETLAGTYEQYF. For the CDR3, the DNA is TGTGCCAGCAGCATTGCAGAAACACTAGCGGGGACCTACGAGCAGTACTTC.

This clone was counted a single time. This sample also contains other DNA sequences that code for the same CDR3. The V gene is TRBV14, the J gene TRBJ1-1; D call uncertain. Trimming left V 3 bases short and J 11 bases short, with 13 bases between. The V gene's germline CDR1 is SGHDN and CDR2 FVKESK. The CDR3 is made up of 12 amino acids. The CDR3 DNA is TGTGCCAGCAGCCAGGTAACCGGTCGCGCTTTCTTT. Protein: CASSQVTGRAFF.

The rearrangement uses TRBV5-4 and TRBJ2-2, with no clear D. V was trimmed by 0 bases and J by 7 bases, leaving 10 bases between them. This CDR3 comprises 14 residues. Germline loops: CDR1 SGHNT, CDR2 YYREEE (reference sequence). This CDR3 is CASSLGTRVGELFF. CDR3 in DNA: TGTGCCAGCAGCTTGGGGACCCGGGTCGGGGAGCTGTTTTTT.

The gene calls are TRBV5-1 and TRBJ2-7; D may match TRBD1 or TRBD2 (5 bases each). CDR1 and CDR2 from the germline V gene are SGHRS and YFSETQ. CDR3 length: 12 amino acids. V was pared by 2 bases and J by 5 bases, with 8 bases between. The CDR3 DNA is TGCGCCAGCAGCTTCCGAGGGGACGAGCAGTACTTC. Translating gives CASSFRGDEQYF.

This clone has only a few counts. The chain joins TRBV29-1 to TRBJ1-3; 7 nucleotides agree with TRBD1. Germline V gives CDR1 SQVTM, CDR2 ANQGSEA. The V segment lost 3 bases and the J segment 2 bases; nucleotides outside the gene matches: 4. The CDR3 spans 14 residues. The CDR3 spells CSVDRDRAGNTIYF. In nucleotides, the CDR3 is TGCAGCGTTGATCGAGACAGGGCTGGAAACACCATATATTTT.